The subject of this entry is one TCR beta chain. Its antigen is not known. Each CDR3 protein gets one entry after TCRdb re-called the reads with MiXCR. Found here are 900,000 to 950,000 distinct CDR3 sequences, approximately 32% of them singletons; the top ten hold over 10%. The sample belongs to a study of T cell repertoires in cytomegalovirus infection. Trimming stripped 3 bases from V and 2 bases from J, with 10 bases between. The CDR3 runs to 14 residues. CDR1 ENHRY and CDR2 SYGVKD come from the germline V gene. Regarding the study as a whole: The ex vivo response showed dominance by HLA-C-restricted CMV-specific TCR beta clonotypes.

The rearrangement links TRBV10-3 to TRBJ1-2; D unclear. This material consisted of cultured CD8+ T cells from PBMCs, taken from culture after CMV antigen stimulation. The receptor was derived from a human donor in good health (CMV status not recorded). Some clones in this sample may be carry-over from other donors' samples. The CDR3 sequence is CAISDGQSNYGYTF. CDR3 DNA sequence: TGTGCCATCAGTGACGGGCAGTCGAACTATGGCTACACCTTC.